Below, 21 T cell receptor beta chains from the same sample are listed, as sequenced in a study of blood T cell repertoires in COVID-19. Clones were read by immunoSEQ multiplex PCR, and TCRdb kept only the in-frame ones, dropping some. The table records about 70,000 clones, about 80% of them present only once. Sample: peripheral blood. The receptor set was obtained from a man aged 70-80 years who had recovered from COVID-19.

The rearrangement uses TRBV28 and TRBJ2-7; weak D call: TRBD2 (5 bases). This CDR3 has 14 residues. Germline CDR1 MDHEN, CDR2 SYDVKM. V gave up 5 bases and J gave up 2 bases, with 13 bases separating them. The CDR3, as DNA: TGTGCCAGCAGTCCCCCGGGAAATGCCTACGAGCAGTACTTC. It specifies CASSPPGNAYEQYF.

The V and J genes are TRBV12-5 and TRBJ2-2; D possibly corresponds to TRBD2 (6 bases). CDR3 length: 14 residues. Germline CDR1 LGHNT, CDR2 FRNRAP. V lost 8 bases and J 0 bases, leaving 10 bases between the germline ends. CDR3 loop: CASLGGANTGELFF. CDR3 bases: TGTGCTAGTCTAGGCGGGGCGAACACCGGGGAGCTGTTTTTT.

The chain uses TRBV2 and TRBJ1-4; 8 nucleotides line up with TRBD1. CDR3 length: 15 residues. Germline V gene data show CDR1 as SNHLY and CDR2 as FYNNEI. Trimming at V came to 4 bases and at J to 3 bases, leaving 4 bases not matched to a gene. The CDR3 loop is CASSAQGAPNEKLFF. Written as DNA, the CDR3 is TGTGCCAGCAGTGCCCAGGGGGCCCCTAATGAAAAACTGTTTTTT.

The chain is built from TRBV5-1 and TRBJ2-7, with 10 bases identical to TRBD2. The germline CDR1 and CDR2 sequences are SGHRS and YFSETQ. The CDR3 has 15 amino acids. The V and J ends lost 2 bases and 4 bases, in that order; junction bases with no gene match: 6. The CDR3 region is CASSFISGREYEQYF. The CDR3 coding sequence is TGCGCCAGCAGCTTCATCAGCGGGAGGGAGTACGAGCAGTACTTC.

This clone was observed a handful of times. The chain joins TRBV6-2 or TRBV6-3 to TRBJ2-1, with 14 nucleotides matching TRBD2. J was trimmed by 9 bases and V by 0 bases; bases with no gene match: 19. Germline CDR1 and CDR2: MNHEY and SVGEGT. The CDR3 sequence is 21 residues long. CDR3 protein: CASSYSVVGTSGRIRKGEQFF. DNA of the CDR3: TGTGCCAGCAGTTACTCGGTCGTCGGGACTAGCGGGAGAATTAGGAAGGGTGAGCAGTTCTTC.

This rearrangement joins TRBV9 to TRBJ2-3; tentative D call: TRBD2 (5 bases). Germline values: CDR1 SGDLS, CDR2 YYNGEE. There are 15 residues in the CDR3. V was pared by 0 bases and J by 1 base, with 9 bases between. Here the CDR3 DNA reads TGTGCCAGCAGCGTAGGAGGGATGGGCACAGATACGCAGTATTTT. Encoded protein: CASSVGGMGTDTQYF.

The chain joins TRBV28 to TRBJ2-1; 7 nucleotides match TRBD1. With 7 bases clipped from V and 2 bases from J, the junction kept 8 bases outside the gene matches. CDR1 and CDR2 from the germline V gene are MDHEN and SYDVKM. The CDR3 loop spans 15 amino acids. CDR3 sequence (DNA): TGTGCCAGCATCACGGGACAGATAACCTACAATGAGCAGTTCTTC. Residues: CASITGQITYNEQFF.

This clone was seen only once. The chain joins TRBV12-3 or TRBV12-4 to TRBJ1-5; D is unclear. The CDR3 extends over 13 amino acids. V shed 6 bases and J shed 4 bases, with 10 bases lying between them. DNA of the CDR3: TGTGCCAGCAGCCTCGTACAGAATCAGCCCCAGCATTTT. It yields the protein CASSLVQNQPQHF.

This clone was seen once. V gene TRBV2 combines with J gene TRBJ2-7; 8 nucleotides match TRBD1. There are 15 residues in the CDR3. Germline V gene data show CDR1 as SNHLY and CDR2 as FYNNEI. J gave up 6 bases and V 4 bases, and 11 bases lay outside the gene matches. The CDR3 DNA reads TGTGCCAGCAGTGGACTTACGGACAGGGCAGGCGAGCAGTACTTC. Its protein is CASSGLTDRAGEQYF.

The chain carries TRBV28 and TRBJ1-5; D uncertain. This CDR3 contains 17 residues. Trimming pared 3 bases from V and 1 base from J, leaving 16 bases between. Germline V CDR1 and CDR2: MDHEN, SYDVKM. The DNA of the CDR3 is TGTGCCAGCAGTTTTGTTGAAGTCCGCCGGAGCAATCAGCCCCAGCATTTT. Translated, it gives CASSFVEVRRSNQPQHF. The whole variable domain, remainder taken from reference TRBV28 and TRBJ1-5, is DVKVTQSSRYLVKRTGEKVFLECVQDMDHENMFWYRQDPGLGLRLIYFSYDVKMKEKGDIPEGYSVSREKKERFSLILESASTNQTSMYLCASSFVEVRRSNQPQHFGDGTRLSIL.

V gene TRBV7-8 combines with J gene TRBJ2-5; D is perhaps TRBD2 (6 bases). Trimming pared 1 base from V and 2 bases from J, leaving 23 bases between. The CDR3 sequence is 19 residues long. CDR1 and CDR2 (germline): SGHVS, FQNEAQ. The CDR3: CASSLDQAGTGDEQETQYF. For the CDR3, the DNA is TGTGCCAGCAGCTTAGATCAGGCAGGAACGGGGGACGAGCAAGAGACCCAGTACTTC.

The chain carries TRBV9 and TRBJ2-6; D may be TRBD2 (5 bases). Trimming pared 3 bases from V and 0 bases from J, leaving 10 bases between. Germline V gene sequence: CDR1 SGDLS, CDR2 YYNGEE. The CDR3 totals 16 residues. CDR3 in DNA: TGTGCCAGCAGCGACCGACGGGACTCTGGGGCCAACGTCCTGACTTTC. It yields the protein CASSDRRDSGANVLTF.

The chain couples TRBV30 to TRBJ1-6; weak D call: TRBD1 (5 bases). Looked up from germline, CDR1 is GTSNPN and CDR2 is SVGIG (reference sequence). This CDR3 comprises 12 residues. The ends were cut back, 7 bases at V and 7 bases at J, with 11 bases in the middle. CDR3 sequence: CASGTENSPLHF. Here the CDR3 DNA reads TGTGCCTCGGGGACGGAGAATTCACCCCTCCACTTT.

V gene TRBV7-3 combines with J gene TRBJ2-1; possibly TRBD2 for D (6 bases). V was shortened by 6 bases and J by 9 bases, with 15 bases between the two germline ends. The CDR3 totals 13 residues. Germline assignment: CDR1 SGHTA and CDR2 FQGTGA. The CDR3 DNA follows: TGTGCCAGCAGATCAGGAGGGGAGACTGAGCAGTTCTTC. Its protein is CASRSGGETEQFF. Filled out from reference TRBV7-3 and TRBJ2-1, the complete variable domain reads GAGVSQTPSNKVTEKGKYVELRCDPISGHTALYWYRQSLGQGPEFLIYFQGTGAADDSGLPNDRFFAVRPEGSVSTLKIQRTERGDSAVYLCASRSGGETEQFFGPGTRLTVL.

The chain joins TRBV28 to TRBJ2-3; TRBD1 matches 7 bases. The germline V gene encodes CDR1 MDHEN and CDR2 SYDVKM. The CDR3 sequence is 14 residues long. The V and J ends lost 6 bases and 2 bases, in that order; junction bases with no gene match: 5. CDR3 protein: CASRLDRITDTQYF. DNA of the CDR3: TGTGCCAGCAGGTTGGACAGGATCACAGATACGCAGTATTTT.

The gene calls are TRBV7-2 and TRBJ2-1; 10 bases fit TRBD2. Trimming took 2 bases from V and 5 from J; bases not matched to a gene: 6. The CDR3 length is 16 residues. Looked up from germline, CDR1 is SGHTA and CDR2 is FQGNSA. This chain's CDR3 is CASSLLSGRADNEQFF. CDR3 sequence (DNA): TGTGCCAGCAGCTTATTAAGCGGGAGGGCCGACAATGAGCAGTTCTTC.

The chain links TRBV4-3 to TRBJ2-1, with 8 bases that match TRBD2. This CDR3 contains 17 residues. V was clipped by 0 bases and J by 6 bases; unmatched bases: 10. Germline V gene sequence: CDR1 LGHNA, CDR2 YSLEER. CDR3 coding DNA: TGCGCCAGCAGCCAAGATCCGGCCGGGGGGGCCTCCAATGAGCAGTTCTTC. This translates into CASSQDPAGGASNEQFF.

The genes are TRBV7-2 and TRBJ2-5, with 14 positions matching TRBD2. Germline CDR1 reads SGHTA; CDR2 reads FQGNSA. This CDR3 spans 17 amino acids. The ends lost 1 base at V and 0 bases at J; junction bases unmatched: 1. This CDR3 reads CASSLGGLAGDQETQYF. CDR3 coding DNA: TGTGCCAGCAGCTTAGGGGGACTAGCGGGGGACCAAGAGACCCAGTACTTC.

CDR3 amino acids: CASSPRDRYEQYF. The CDR3 coding sequence is TGTGCCAGCAGTCCCCGGGACAGGTACGAGCAGTACTTC. The chain carries TRBV28 and TRBJ2-7, with 8 bases that match TRBD1. CDR3 size: 13 residues. V gave up 5 bases and J gave up 4 bases; unmatched junction bases: 4. CDR1 is MDHEN and CDR2 is SYDVKM in the germline V gene.

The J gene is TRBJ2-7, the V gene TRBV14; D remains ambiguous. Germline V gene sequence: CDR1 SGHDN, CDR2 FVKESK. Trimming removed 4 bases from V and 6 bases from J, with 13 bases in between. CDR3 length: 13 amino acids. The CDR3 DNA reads TGTGCCAGCAGCCGGCTGGAGATCGGCGAGCAGTACTTC. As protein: CASSRLEIGEQYF.

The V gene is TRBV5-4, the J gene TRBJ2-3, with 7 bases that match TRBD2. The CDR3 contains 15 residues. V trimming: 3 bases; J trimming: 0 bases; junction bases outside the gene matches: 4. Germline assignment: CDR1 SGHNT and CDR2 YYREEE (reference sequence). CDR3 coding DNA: TGTGCCAGCAGCTCGAGCGGGGCTAGCACAGATACGCAGTATTTT. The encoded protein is CASSSSGASTDTQYF.